This record concerns one TCR beta chain sequence. As yet, its antigen is unknown. TCRdb's table, derived via immunoSEQ multiplex PCR, lists solely in-frame clones and lacks some. This table holds fewer than 70,000 clones, around four fifths found once. The data were obtained in a study of OX40 agonist ivuxolimab in advanced cancers. Whole-study findings and limits: Circulating CD4+ and CD8+ T cells showed clonal expansion by week 6 at 0.1 to 3.0 mg/kg. Researchers report that CD8+ T cells had, on average, more expanded clones than CD4+.

J gave up 9 bases and V 4 bases, and 0 bases lay outside the gene matches. Per germline, CDR1 WNHNN and CDR2 SYGVQD (reference sequence). The CDR3 covers 11 residues. This clonotype was sampled from an adult with an advanced solid tumor such as melanoma, head and neck, liver or kidney cancer. The specimen was CD4+ or CD8+ T cells sorted from blood, collected in a trial of the OX40 agonist ivuxolimab. The gene calls are TRBV10-1 and TRBJ2-4; 7 bases agree with TRBD2. CDR3 DNA sequence: TGCGCCAGCAGTGGGGGGGGCATTCAGTACTTC. Protein: CASSGGGIQYF.